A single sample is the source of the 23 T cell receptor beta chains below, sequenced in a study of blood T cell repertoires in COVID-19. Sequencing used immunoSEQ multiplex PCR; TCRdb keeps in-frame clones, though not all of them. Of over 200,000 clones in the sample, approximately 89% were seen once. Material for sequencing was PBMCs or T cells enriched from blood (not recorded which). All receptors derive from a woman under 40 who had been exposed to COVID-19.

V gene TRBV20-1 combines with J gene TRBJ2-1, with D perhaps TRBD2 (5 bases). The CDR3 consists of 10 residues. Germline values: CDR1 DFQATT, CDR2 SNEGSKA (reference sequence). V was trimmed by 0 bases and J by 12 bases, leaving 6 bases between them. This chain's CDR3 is CSARERVQFF. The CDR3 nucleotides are TGCAGTGCTAGAGAGCGGGTGCAGTTCTTC.

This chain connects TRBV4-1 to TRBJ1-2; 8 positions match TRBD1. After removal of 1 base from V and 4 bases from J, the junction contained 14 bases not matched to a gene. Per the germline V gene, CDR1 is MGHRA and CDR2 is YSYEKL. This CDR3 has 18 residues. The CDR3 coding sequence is TGCGCCAGCAGCCAAGGACAGGGGCCCCTCATGGGTCTCTATGGCTACACCTTC. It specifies CASSQGQGPLMGLYGYTF.

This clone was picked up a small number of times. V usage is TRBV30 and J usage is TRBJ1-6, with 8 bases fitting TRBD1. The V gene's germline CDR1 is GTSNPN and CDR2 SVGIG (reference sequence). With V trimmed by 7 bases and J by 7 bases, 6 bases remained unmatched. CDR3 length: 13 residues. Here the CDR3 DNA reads TGTGCCTTGACAGGGGTTGACAATTCACCCCTCCACTTT. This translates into CALTGVDNSPLHF.

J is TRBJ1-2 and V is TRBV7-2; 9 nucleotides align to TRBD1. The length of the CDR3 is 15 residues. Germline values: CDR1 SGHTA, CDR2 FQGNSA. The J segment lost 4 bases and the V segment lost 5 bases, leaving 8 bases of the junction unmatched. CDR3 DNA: TGTGCCAGCAGCCTTGGGACAGGGTATATCTATGGCTACACCTTC. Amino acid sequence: CASSLGTGYIYGYTF.

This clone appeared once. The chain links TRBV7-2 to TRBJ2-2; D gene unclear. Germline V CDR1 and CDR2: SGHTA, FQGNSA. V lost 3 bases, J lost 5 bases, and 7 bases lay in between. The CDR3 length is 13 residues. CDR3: CASSFMRTGELFF. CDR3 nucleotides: TGTGCCAGCAGCTTTATGCGGACCGGGGAGCTGTTTTTT.

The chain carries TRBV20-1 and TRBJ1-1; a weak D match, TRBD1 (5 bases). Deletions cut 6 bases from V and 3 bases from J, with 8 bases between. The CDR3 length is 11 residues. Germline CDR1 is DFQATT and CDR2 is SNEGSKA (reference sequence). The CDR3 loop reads CSAWGDTEAFF. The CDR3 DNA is TGCAGTGCCTGGGGCGACACTGAAGCTTTCTTT.

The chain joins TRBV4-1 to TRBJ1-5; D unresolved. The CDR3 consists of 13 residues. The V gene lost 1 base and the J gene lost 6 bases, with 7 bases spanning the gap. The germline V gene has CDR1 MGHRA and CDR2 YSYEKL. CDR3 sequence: CASSQGGSQPQHF. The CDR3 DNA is TGCGCCAGCAGCCAAGGCGGGAGTCAGCCCCAGCATTTT.

The CDR3 spells CASSQPTRGGRPYNEQFF. Written as DNA, the CDR3 is TGTGCCAGCAGCCAACCGACGCGGGGCGGGAGGCCCTACAATGAGCAGTTCTTC. The J gene is TRBJ2-1, the V gene TRBV14; 8 bases align to TRBD2. J gave up 2 bases and V 2 bases, and 11 bases lay outside the gene matches. Per germline, CDR1 SGHDN and CDR2 FVKESK. The CDR3 spans 18 residues.

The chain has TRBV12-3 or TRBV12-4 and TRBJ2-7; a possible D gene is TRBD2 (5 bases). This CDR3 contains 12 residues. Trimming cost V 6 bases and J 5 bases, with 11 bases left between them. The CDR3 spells CASSPLGNEQYF. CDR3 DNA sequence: TGTGCCAGCAGCCCACTAGGTAACGAGCAGTACTTC.

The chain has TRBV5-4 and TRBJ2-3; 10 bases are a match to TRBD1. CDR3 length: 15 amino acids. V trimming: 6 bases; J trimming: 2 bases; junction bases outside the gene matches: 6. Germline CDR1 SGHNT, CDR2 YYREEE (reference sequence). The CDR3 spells CASNTGTGVTDTQYF. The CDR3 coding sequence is TGTGCCAGCAACACCGGGACAGGGGTCACAGATACGCAGTATTTT.

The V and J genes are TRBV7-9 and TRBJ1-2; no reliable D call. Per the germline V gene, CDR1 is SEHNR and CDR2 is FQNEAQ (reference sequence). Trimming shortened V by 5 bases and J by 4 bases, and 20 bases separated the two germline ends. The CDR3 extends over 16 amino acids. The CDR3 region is CASSPGGSGTTYGYTF. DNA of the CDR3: TGTGCCAGCAGCCCCGGCGGCAGTGGTACTACCTATGGCTACACCTTC.

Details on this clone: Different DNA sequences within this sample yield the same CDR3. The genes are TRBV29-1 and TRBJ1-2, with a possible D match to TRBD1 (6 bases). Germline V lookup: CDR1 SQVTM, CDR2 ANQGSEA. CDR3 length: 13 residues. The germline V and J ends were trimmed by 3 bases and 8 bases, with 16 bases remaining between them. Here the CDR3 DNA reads TGCAGCGTTGAGGGACAAGGGGCCGGCGGCTACACCTTC. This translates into CSVEGQGAGGYTF.

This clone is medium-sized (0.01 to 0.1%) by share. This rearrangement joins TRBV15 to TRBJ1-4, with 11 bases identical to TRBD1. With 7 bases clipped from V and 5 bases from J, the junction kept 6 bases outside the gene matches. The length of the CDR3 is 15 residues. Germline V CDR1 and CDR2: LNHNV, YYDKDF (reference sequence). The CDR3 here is CATTSGTGGNEKLFF. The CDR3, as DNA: TGTGCCACCACCTCGGGGACAGGGGGGAATGAAAAACTGTTTTTT. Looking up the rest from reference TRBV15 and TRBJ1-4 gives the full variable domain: DAMVIQNPRYQVTQFGKPVTLSCSQTLNHNVMYWYQQKSSQAPKLLFHYYDKDFNNEADTPDNFQSRRPNTSFCFLDIRSPGLGDTAMYLCATTSGTGGNEKLFFGSGTQLSVL.

The CDR3 DNA sequence: TGTGCCAGTAGTCCAGACAGGACTCTCTACGAGCAGTACTTC. Amino acid sequence: CASSPDRTLYEQYF. The J gene is TRBJ2-7, the V gene TRBV19; D might be TRBD1 (6 bases). This CDR3 comprises 14 residues. Trimming stripped 5 bases from V and 3 bases from J, with 14 bases between. Germline V lookup: CDR1 LNHDA, CDR2 SQIVND (reference sequence).

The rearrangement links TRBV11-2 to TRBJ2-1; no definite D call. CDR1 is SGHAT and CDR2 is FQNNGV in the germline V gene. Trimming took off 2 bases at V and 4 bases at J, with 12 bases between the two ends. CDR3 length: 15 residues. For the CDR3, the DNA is TGTGCCAGCAGCTTATACCGAGGCCGGTACAATGAGCAGTTCTTC. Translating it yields CASSLYRGRYNEQFF.

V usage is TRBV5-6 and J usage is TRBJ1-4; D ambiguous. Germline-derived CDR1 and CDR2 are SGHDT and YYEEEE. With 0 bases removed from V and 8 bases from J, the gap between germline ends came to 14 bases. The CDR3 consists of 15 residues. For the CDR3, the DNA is TGTGCCAGCAGCTTGGCGGCGGAAGGTGGGGAAAAACTGTTTTTT. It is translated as CASSLAAEGGEKLFF.

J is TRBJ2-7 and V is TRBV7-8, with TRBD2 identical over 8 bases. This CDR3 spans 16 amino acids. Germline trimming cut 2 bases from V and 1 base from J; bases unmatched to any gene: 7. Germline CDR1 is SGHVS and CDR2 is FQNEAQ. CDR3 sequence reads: CASSLTPGLVSYEQYF. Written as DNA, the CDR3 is TGTGCCAGCAGCTTAACTCCGGGACTAGTTTCCTACGAGCAGTACTTC.

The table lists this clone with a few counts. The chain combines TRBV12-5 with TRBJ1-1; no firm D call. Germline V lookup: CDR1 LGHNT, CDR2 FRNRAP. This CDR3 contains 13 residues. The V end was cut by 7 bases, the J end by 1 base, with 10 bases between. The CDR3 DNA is TGTGCTAGTGCGTCCTGGCAGAACACTGAAGCTTTCTTT. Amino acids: CASASWQNTEAFF.

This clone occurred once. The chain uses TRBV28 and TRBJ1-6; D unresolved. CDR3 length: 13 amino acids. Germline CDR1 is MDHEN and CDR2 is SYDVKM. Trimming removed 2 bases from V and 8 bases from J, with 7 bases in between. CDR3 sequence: CASSLHGDSPLHF. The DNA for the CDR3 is TGTGCCAGCAGTTTACATGGAGATTCACCCCTCCACTTT.

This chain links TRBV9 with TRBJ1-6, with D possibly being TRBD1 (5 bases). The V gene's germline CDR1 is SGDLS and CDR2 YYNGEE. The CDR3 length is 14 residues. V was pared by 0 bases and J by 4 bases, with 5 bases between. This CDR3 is CASSVAGYNSPLHF. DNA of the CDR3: TGTGCCAGCAGCGTAGCAGGGTATAATTCACCCCTCCACTTT.

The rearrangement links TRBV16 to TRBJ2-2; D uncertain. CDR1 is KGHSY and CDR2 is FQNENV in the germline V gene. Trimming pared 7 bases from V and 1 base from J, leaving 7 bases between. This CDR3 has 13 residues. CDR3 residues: CASTEQNTGELFF. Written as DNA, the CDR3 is TGTGCCAGCACCGAACAGAACACCGGGGAGCTGTTTTTT. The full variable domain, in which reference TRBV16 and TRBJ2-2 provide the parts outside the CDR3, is GEEVAQTPKHLVRGEGQKAKLYCAPIKGHSYVFWYQQVLKNEFKFLISFQNENVFDETGMPKERFSAKCLPNSPCSLEIQATKLEDSAVYFCASTEQNTGELFFGEGSRLTVL.

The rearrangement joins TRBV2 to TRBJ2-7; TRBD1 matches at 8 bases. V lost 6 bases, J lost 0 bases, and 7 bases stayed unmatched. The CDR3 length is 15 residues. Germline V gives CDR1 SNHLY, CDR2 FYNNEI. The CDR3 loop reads CASRVRTGGSYEQYF. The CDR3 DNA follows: TGTGCCAGCAGAGTCAGAACAGGGGGCTCCTACGAGCAGTACTTC.

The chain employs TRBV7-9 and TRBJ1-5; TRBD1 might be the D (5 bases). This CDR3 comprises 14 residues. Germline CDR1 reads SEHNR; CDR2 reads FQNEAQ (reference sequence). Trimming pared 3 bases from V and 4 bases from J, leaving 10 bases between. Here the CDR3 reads CASSFDRNNQPQHF. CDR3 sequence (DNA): TGTGCCAGCAGCTTTGACAGAAATAATCAGCCCCAGCATTTT. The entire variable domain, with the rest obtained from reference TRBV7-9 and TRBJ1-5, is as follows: DTGVSQNPRHKITKRGQNVTFRCDPISEHNRLYWYRQTLGQGPEFLTYFQNEAQLEKSRLLSDRFSAERPKGSFSTLEIQRTEQGDSAMYLCASSFDRNNQPQHFGDGTRLSIL.